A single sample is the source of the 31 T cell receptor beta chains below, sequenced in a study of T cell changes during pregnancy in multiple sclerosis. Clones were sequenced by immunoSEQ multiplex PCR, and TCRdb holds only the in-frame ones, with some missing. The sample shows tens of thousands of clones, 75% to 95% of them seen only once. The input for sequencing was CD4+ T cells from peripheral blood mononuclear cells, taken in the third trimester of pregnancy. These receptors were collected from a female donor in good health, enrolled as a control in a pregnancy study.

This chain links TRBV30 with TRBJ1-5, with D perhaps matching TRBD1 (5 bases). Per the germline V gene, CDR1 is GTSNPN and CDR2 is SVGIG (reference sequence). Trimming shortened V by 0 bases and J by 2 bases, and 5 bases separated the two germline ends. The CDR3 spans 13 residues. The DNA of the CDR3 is TGTGCCTGGAGTGTAGGGGGCAATCAGCCCCAGCATTTT. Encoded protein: CAWSVGGNQPQHF. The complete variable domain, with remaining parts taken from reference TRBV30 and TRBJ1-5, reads SQTIHQWPATLVQPVGSPLSLECTVEGTSNPNLYWYRQAAGRGLQLLFYSVGIGQISSEVPQNLSASRPQDRQFILSSKKLLLSDSGFYLCAWSVGGNQPQHFGDGTRLSIL.

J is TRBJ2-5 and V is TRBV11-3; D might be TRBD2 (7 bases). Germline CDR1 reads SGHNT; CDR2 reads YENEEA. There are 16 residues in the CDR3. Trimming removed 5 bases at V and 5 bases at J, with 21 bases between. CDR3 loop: CASSISTGRVWETQYF. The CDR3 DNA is TGTGCCAGCAGCATCAGTACAGGGAGGGTTTGGGAGACCCAGTACTTC.

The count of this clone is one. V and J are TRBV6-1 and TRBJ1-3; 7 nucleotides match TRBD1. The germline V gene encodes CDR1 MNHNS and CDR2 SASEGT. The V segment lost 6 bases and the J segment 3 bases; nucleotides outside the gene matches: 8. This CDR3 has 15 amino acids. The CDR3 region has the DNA TGTGCCAGCAGCCTCGGGACAGCCTATGGAAACACCATATATTTT. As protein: CASSLGTAYGNTIYF.

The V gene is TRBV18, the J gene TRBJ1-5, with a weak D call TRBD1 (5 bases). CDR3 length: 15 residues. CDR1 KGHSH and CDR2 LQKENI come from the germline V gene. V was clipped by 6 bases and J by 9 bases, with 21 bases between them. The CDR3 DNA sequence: TGTGCCAGCTCCCCGACTGGGCAGGGCGTAACGCCCCAGCATTTT. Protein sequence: CASSPTGQGVTPQHF.

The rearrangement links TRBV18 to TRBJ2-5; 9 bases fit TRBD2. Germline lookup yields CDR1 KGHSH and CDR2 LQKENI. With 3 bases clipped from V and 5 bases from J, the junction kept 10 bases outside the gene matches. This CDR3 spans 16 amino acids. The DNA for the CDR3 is TGTGCCAGCTCACCCCAGCGGGGGGTGATAGGGGAGACCCAGTACTTC. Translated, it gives CASSPQRGVIGETQYF.

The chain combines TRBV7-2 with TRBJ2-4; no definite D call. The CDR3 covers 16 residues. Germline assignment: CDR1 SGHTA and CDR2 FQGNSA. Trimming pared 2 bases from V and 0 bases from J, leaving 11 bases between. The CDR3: CASSLTGALAKNIQYF. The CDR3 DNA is TGTGCCAGCAGCTTAACCGGAGCCTTAGCCAAAAACATTCAGTACTTC.

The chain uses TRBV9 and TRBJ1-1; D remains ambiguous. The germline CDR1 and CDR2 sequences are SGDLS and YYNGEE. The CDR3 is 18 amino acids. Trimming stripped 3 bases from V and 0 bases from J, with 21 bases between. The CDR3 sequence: CASSARGSHAAMNTEAFF. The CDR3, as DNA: TGTGCCAGCAGCGCCCGGGGATCCCACGCGGCAATGAACACTGAAGCTTTCTTT.

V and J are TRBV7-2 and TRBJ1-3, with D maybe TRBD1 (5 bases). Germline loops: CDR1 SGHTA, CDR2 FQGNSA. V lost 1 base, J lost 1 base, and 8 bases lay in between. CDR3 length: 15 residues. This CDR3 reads CASSLGRASGNTIYF. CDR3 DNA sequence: TGTGCCAGCAGCTTAGGCAGGGCTTCTGGAAACACCATATATTTT. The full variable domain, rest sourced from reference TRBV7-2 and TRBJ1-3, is GAGVSQSPSNKVTEKGKDVELRCDPISGHTALYWYRQSLGQGLEFLIYFQGNSAPDKSGLPSDRFSAERTGGSVSTLTIQRTQQEDSAVYLCASSLGRASGNTIYFGEGSWLTVV.

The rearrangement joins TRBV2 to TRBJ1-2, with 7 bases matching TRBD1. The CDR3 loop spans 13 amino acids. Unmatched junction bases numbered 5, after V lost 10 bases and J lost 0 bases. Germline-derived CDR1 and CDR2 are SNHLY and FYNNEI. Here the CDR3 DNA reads TGTGCCAACAGACAGGGATCTAACTATGGCTACACCTTC. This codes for CANRQGSNYGYTF.

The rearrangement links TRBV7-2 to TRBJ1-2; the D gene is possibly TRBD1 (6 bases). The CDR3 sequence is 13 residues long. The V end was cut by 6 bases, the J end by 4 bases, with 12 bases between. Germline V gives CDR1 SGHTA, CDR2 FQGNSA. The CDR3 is CASRPQGLYGYTF. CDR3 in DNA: TGTGCCAGCAGACCACAGGGTCTCTATGGCTACACCTTC.

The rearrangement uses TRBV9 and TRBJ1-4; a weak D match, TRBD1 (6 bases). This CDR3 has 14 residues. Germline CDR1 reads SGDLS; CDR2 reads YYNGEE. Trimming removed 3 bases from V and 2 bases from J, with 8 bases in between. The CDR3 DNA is TGTGCCAGCAGCGAGGGGGGGACTAATGAAAAACTGTTTTTT. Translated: CASSEGGTNEKLFF.

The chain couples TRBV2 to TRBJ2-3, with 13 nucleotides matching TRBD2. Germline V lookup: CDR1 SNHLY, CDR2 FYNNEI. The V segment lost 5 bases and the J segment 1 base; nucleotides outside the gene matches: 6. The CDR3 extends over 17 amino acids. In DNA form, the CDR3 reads TGTGCCAGCAGTCCTGATGGACTAGCGGGGGGCACAGATACGCAGTATTTT. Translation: CASSPDGLAGGTDTQYF.

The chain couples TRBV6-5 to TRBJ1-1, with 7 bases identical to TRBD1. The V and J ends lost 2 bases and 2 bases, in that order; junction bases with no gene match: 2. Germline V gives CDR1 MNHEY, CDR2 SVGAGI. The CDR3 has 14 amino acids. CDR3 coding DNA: TGTGCCAGCAGTTACGACAGGGACAACACTGAAGCTTTCTTT. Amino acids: CASSYDRDNTEAFF.

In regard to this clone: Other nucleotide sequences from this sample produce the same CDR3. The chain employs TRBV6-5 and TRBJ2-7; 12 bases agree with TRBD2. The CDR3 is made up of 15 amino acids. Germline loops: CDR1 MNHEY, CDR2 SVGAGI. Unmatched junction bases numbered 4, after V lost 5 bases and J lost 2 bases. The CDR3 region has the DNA TGTGCCAGCAGTCTTACTAGCGGGGGGACCTACGAGCAGTACTTC. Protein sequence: CASSLTSGGTYEQYF.

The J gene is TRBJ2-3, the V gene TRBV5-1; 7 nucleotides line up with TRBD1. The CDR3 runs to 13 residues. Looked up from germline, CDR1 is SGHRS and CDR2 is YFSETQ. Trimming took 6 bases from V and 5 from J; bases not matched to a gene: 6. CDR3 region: CASNDRVGDTQYF. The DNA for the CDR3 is TGCGCCAGCAACGACAGGGTTGGAGATACGCAGTATTTT.

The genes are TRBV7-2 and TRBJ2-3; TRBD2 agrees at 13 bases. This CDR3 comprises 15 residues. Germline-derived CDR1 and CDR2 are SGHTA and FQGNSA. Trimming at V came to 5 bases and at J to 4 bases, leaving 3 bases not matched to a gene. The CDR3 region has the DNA TGTGCCAGCAGCGTTGGACTAGCGGGGGCAGATACGCAGTATTTT. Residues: CASSVGLAGADTQYF.

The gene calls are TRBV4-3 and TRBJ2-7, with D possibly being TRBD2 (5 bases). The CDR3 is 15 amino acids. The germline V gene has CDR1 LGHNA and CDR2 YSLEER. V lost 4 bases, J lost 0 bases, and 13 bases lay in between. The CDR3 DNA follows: TGCGCCAGCAGCCGGAGCCGGGATCCCTCCTACGAGCAGTACTTC. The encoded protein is CASSRSRDPSYEQYF.

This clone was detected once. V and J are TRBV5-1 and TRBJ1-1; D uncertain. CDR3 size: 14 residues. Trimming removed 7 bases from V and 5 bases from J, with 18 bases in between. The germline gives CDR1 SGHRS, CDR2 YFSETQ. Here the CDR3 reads CASSPLVMETEAFF. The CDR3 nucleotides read TGCGCCAGCTCTCCTCTTGTTATGGAGACTGAAGCTTTCTTT.

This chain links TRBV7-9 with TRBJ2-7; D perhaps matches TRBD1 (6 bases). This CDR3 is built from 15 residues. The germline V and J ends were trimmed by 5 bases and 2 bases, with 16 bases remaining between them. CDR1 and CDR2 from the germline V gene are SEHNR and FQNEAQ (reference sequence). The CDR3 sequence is CASSEGYRETYEQYF. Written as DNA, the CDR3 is TGTGCCAGCAGCGAGGGGTACAGGGAGACCTACGAGCAGTACTTC.

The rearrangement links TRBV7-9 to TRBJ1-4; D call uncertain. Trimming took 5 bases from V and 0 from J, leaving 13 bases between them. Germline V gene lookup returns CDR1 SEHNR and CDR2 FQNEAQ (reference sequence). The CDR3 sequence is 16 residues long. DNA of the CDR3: TGTGCCAGCAGCCCCGAGAGGAACCCAACTAATGAAAAACTGTTTTTT. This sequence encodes CASSPERNPTNEKLFF.

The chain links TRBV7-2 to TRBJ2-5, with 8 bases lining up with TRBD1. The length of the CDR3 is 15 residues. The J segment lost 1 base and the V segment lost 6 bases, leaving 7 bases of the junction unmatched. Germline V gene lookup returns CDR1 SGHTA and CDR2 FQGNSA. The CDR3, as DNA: TGTGCCAGCAGAATCCCAGGGGGCATCCAAGAGACCCAGTACTTC. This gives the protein CASRIPGGIQETQYF.

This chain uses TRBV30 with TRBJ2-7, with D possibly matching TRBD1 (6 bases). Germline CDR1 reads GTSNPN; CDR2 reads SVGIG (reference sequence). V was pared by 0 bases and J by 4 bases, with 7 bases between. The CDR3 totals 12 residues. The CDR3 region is CAWSVGGYEQYF. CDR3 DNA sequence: TGTGCCTGGAGTGTAGGGGGTTACGAGCAGTACTTC.

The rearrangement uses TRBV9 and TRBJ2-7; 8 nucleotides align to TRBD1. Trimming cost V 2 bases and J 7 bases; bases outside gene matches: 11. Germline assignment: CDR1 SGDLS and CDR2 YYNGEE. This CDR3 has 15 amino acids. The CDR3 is CASSVRTTGVGEQYF. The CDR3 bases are TGTGCCAGCAGCGTCCGTACGACAGGGGTCGGGGAGCAGTACTTC. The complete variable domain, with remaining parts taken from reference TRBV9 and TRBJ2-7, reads DSGVTQTPKHLITATGQRVTLRCSPRSGDLSVYWYQQSLDQGLQFLIQYYNGEERAKGNILERFSAQQFPDLHSELNLSSLELGDSALYFCASSVRTTGVGEQYFGPGTRLTVT.

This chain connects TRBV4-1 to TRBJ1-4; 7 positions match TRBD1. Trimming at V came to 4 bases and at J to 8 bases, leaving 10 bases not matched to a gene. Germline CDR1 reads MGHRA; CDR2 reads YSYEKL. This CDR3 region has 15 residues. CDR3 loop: CASSRTSRGAEKLFF. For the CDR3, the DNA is TGCGCCAGCAGCCGAACATCCAGGGGGGCCGAAAAACTGTTTTTT.

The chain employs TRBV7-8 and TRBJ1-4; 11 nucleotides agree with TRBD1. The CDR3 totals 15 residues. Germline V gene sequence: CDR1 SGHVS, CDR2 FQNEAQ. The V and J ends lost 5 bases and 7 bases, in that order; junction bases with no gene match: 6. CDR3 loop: CASSRGTGGVEKLFF. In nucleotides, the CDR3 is TGTGCCAGCAGCAGAGGGACAGGGGGTGTTGAAAAACTGTTTTTT.

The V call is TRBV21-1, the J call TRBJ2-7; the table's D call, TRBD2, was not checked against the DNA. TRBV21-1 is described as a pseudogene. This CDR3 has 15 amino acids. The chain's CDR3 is CASSLAGTSKDEQYF. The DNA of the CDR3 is TGTGCCAGCAGCCTCGCCGGGACTAGTAAGGACGAGCAGTACTTC.

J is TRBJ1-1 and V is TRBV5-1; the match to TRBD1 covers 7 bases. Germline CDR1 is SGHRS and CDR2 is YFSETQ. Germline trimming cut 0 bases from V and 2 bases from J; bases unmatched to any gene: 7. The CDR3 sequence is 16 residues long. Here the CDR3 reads CASSLGGQTINTEAFF. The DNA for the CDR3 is TGCGCCAGCAGCTTGGGGGGACAGACGATAAACACTGAAGCTTTCTTT.

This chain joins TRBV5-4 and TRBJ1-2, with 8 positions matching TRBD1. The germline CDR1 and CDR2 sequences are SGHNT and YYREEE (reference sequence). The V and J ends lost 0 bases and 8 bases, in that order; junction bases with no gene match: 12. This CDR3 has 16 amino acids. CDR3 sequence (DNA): TGTGCCAGCAGCTTGGTCAACCAGCAGGGGGCCGAGGGCTACACCTTC. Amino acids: CASSLVNQQGAEGYTF.

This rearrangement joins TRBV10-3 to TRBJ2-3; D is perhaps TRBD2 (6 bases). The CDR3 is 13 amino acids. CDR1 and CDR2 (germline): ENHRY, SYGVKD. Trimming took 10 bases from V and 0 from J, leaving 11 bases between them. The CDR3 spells CATKSGSTDTQYF. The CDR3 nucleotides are TGTGCCACAAAGAGCGGGAGCACAGATACGCAGTATTTT.

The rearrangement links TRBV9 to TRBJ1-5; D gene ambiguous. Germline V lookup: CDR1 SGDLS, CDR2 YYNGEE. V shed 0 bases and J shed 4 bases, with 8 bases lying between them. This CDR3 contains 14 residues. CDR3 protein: CASSVGTANQPQHF. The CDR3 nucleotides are TGTGCCAGCAGCGTAGGAACAGCTAATCAGCCCCAGCATTTT.

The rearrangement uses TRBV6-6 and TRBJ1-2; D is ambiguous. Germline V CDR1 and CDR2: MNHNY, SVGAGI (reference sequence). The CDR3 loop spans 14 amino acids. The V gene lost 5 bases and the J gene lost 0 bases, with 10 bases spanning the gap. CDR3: CASSGRISNYGYTF. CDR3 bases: TGTGCCAGCAGTGGGAGGATTTCTAACTATGGCTACACCTTC.